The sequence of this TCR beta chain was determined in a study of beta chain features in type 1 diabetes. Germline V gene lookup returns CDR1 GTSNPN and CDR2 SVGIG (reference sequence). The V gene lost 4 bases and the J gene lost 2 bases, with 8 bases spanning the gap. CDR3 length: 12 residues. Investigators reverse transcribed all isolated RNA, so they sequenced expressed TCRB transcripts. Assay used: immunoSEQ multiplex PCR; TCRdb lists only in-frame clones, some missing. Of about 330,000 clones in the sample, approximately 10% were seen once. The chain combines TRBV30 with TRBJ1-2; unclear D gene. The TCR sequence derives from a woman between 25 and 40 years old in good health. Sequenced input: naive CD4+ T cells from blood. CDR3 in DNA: TGTGCCTGGACCCAAACAAACTATGGCTACACCTTC. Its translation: CAWTQTNYGYTF.